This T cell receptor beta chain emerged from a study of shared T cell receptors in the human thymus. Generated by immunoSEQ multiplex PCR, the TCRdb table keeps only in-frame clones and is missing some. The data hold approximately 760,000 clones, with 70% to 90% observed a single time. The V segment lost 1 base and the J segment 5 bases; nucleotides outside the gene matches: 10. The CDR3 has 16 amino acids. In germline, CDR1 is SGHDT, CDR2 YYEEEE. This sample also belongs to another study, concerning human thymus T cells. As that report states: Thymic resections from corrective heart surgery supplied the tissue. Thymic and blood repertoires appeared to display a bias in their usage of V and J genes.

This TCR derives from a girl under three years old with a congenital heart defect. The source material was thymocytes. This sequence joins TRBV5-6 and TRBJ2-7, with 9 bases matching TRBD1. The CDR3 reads CASSLLSGQGSDEQYF. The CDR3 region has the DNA TGTGCCAGCAGCTTGCTGTCGGGACAGGGCTCGGACGAGCAGTACTTC.